Below are 27 T cell receptor beta chains sequenced from a single sample in a study of blood T cell repertoires in COVID-19. Measured with immunoSEQ multiplex PCR; TCRdb has only the in-frame clones, and not every one. The data contain more than 350,000 clones, 80% to 90% of them singletons. Sequenced input: peripheral blood. These receptors came from a woman in her twenties or thirties with COVID-19, enrolled during active disease.

The chain couples TRBV10-3 to TRBJ2-2, with a tentative D call TRBD1 (6 bases). This CDR3 contains 14 residues. The V gene's germline CDR1 is ENHRY and CDR2 SYGVKD. Trimming removed 7 bases at V and 10 bases at J, with 19 bases between. The CDR3 loop is CAIKQDSASEELFF. The CDR3 nucleotides are TGTGCCATCAAACAGGACAGCGCCTCTGAGGAGCTGTTTTTT.

The rearrangement links TRBV5-1 to TRBJ2-7; D is unclear. The CDR3 extends over 14 amino acids. V was trimmed by 7 bases and J by 1 base, leaving 15 bases between them. Germline V gives CDR1 SGHRS, CDR2 YFSETQ. The CDR3 region has the DNA TGCGCCAGCGGTATGATTCCGGGTTCCTACGAGCAGTACTTC. Protein product: CASGMIPGSYEQYF.

The V and J genes are TRBV18 and TRBJ2-1; TRBD2 is a possible D gene (5 bases). There are 14 residues in the CDR3. CDR1 and CDR2 from the germline V gene are KGHSH and LQKENI. V gave up 3 bases and J gave up 8 bases, with 14 bases separating them. CDR3 sequence reads: CASSPRALSDEQFF. The CDR3 DNA follows: TGTGCCAGCTCACCGCGGGCCTTGTCCGATGAGCAGTTCTTC.

The genes are TRBV6-5 and TRBJ2-1, with 8 bases aligning to TRBD1. The junction had 7 bases not matched to a gene; V was cut back by 7 bases and J by 2 bases. Per the germline V gene, CDR1 is MNHEY and CDR2 is SVGAGI. This CDR3 contains 15 residues. CDR3 protein: CASTQRTGTYNEQFF. As DNA, the CDR3 is TGTGCCAGCACCCAACGGACAGGGACCTACAATGAGCAGTTCTTC.

V and J are TRBV27 and TRBJ2-3; no reliable D call. Germline V gene data show CDR1 as MNHEY and CDR2 as SMNVEV (reference sequence). The CDR3 runs to 13 residues. Deletions cut 3 bases from V and 2 bases from J, with 6 bases between. The CDR3 reads CASSFQATDTQYF. The CDR3 DNA is TGTGCCAGCAGTTTTCAGGCCACAGATACGCAGTATTTT.

In its sample, this clone was seen many times. The V gene is TRBV6-5, the J gene TRBJ1-2; D is uncertain. This CDR3 region has 13 residues. Trimming cost V 2 bases and J 2 bases, with 6 bases left between them. The germline V gene has CDR1 MNHEY and CDR2 SVGAGI. CDR3 sequence: CASSYGQNYGYTF. The CDR3 DNA reads as TGTGCCAGCAGTTACGGGCAGAACTATGGCTACACCTTC.

The chain has TRBV6-5 and TRBJ1-5, with D perhaps matching TRBD1 (6 bases). The CDR3 is 13 residues long. Trimming cost V 6 bases and J 6 bases, with 12 bases left between them. In germline, CDR1 is MNHEY, CDR2 SVGAGI. The CDR3 protein is CASRETGSQPQHF. The CDR3 region has the DNA TGTGCCAGCAGGGAGACAGGTTCTCAGCCCCAGCATTTT.

The chain carries TRBV5-1 and TRBJ2-3; 7 bases are shared with TRBD2. Germline CDR1 reads SGHRS; CDR2 reads YFSETQ. The J segment lost 0 bases and the V segment lost 4 bases, leaving 5 bases of the junction unmatched. The CDR3 spans 15 residues. CDR3 residues: CASSPGLGSTDTQYF. The DNA of the CDR3 is TGCGCCAGCAGCCCCGGACTAGGAAGCACAGATACGCAGTATTTT.

V and J are TRBV18 and TRBJ1-4, with TRBD1 matching 7 bases. V gave up 4 bases and J gave up 8 bases; unmatched junction bases: 7. The germline V gene encodes CDR1 KGHSH and CDR2 LQKENI. CDR3 size: 14 residues. CDR3 residues: CASSRGGAGEKLFF. The CDR3 DNA reads TGTGCCAGCTCACGAGGGGGCGCGGGAGAAAAACTGTTTTTT.

The CDR3 spells CASSDRRDREDTQYF. CDR3 nucleotides: TGTGCCAGCAGTGACCGCCGGGACAGAGAAGATACGCAGTATTTT. The chain recombines TRBV6-2 or TRBV6-3 with TRBJ2-3; 7 bases align to TRBD1. This CDR3 has 15 residues. Germline-derived CDR1 and CDR2 are MNHEY and SVGEGT. Trimming took 5 bases from V and 5 from J; bases not matched to a gene: 10.

The chain links TRBV5-1 to TRBJ2-6; 9 bases match TRBD2. The V gene's germline CDR1 is SGHRS and CDR2 YFSETQ. The CDR3 is 18 residues long. Unmatched junction bases numbered 9, after V lost 3 bases and J lost 2 bases. CDR3 sequence (DNA): TGCGCCAGCAGCTACGACGAAGTAGCGGGAGCTGGGGCCAACGTCCTGACTTTC. As protein: CASSYDEVAGAGANVLTF.

The rearrangement uses TRBV9 and TRBJ1-2, with D possibly TRBD1 on 6 matching bases. Per the germline V gene, CDR1 is SGDLS and CDR2 is YYNGEE. Trimming cost V 4 bases and J 6 bases, with 19 bases left between them. There are 15 residues in the CDR3. The CDR3 spells CASSLMSRDMDGYTF. CDR3 nucleotide sequence: TGTGCCAGCAGCCTTATGAGCCGGGACATGGATGGCTACACCTTC.

J is TRBJ1-5 and V is TRBV5-4; D ambiguous. Between the trimmed V and J ends, which lost 4 bases and 0 bases, there was a span of 11 bases. Germline-derived CDR1 and CDR2 are SGHNT and YYREEE (reference sequence). CDR3 length: 15 residues. DNA for the CDR3: TGTGCCAGCAGCCAAGGAGGGTTTAGCAATCAGCCCCAGCATTTT. This sequence encodes CASSQGGFSNQPQHF.

A single count supports this clone. This chain uses TRBV11-2 with TRBJ2-5; D call uncertain. Germline V gene data show CDR1 as SGHAT and CDR2 as FQNNGV. Trimming cost V 3 bases and J 0 bases, with 11 bases left between them. The CDR3 extends over 15 amino acids. The CDR3 loop is CASSFGTAYQETQYF. CDR3 bases: TGTGCCAGCAGCTTCGGTACTGCCTACCAAGAGACCCAGTACTTC.

This clone appeared a single time. J is TRBJ1-2 and V is TRBV18, with a possible D match to TRBD1 (6 bases). V lost 5 bases, J lost 5 bases, and 15 bases lay in between. CDR3 length: 14 residues. Germline V gene lookup returns CDR1 KGHSH and CDR2 LQKENI. The CDR3 region is CASSARTAPYGYTF. As DNA, the CDR3 is TGTGCCAGCTCAGCCCGGACAGCCCCATATGGCTACACCTTC.

This chain links TRBV18 with TRBJ2-5, with 10 bases that match TRBD2. Losses at the gene ends were 4 bases for V and 3 bases for J; bases not matched to a gene: 11. This CDR3 contains 17 residues. The germline CDR1 and CDR2 sequences are KGHSH and LQKENI. The CDR3 DNA follows: TGTGCCAGCTCACGTAAATGGCTAGCGGGGGACGAAGAGACCCAGTACTTC. Protein sequence: CASSRKWLAGDEETQYF.

This clone was found once. This sequence joins TRBV4-3 and TRBJ2-7, with 8 bases matching TRBD1. The CDR3 has 15 amino acids. V lost 6 bases to trimming and J lost 4 bases; unmatched junction nucleotides: 11. The germline CDR1 and CDR2 sequences are LGHNA and YSLEER. The CDR3 sequence: CASSKSPGGPYEQYF. The CDR3 DNA reads as TGCGCCAGCAGTAAAAGCCCAGGGGGCCCTTACGAGCAGTACTTC.

The CDR3 loop reads CASSSPRQGVGNYGYTF. The CDR3 nucleotides are TGTGCCAGCAGCTCCCCCCGACAGGGGGTGGGTAACTATGGCTACACCTTC. This chain uses TRBV5-4 with TRBJ1-2; TRBD1 matches at 9 bases. With V trimmed by 3 bases and J by 1 base, 10 bases remained unmatched. This CDR3 has 17 amino acids. The V gene's germline CDR1 is SGHNT and CDR2 YYREEE (reference sequence).

CDR3 nucleotide sequence: TGCGCCAGCGCCTCGGGGACAGGGGGCTACAATGAGCAGTTCTTC. It encodes CASASGTGGYNEQFF. The rearrangement joins TRBV5-1 to TRBJ2-1, with 11 bases lining up with TRBD1. This CDR3 is 15 amino acids long. V shed 7 bases, J shed 3 bases, and the junction held 6 bases outside the gene matches. The V gene's germline CDR1 is SGHRS and CDR2 YFSETQ.

The chain joins TRBV6-1 to TRBJ2-2; perhaps TRBD1 as D (6 bases). The CDR3 extends over 14 amino acids. CDR1 MNHNS and CDR2 SASEGT come from the germline V gene. Trimming took 2 bases from V and 7 from J, leaving 11 bases between them. CDR3 DNA sequence: TGTGCCAGCAGTGAATCAGGGGAGCACGGGGAGCTGTTTTTT. Protein sequence: CASSESGEHGELFF.

The chain has TRBV7-2 and TRBJ2-5, with 9 bases fitting TRBD1. This CDR3 spans 18 amino acids. V dropped 5 bases and J dropped 5; count of bases not matched to a gene: 18. Germline V CDR1 and CDR2: SGHTA, FQGNSA. The CDR3 nucleotides are TGTGCCAGCAGCCTCCACCTGCCGGGACAGGGTGTCGGGGAGACCCAGTACTTC. Encoded protein: CASSLHLPGQGVGETQYF. Using reference TRBV7-2 and TRBJ2-5 for the parts outside the CDR3, the full variable domain is GAGVSQSPSNKVTEKGKDVELRCDPISGHTALYWYRQSLGQGLEFLIYFQGNSAPDKSGLPSDRFSAERTGGSVSTLTIQRTQQEDSAVYLCASSLHLPGQGVGETQYFGPGTRLLVL.

The rearrangement links TRBV2 to TRBJ2-1; D gene ambiguous. Germline V gives CDR1 SNHLY, CDR2 FYNNEI. The CDR3 sequence is 12 residues long. V was clipped by 4 bases and J by 5 bases, with 6 bases between them. CDR3: CASSGGDNEQFF. Written as DNA, the CDR3 is TGTGCCAGCAGTGGTGGAGACAATGAGCAGTTCTTC.

V is TRBV24-1 and J is TRBJ2-3; D not resolved. Trimming removed 1 base at V and 8 bases at J, with 9 bases between. The CDR3 has 13 residues. Germline-derived CDR1 and CDR2 are KGHDR and SFDVKD. The CDR3 DNA reads as TGTGCCACCAGTGATTTTCCCCCCGGTACGCAGTATTTT. Amino acids: CATSDFPPGTQYF.

The chain carries TRBV10-3 and TRBJ1-5, with 10 positions matching TRBD1. The CDR3 is made up of 17 amino acids. The trim removed 0 bases at V and 6 bases at J, leaving 8 bases unmatched. Per germline, CDR1 ENHRY and CDR2 SYGVKD. The CDR3 region is CAISESRTGGVGQPQHF. In nucleotides, the CDR3 is TGTGCCATCAGTGAGTCTAGGACAGGGGGGGTCGGTCAGCCCCAGCATTTT.

The chain carries TRBV9 and TRBJ2-3; 10 positions agree with TRBD2. The CDR3 covers 18 residues. The J segment lost 6 bases and the V segment lost 0 bases, leaving 13 bases of the junction unmatched. Germline V CDR1 and CDR2: SGDLS, YYNGEE. The CDR3: CASSVDGEIAGGWDTQYF. The CDR3 nucleotides are TGTGCCAGCAGCGTAGACGGGGAGATAGCGGGAGGATGGGATACGCAGTATTTT.

This sequence joins TRBV10-1 and TRBJ1-2; 7 bases match TRBD1. Germline V gene data show CDR1 as WNHNN and CDR2 as SYGVQD (reference sequence). Trimming at V came to 4 bases and at J to 5 bases, leaving 4 bases not matched to a gene. The CDR3 totals 13 residues. The CDR3 DNA is TGCGCCAGCAGTGGTGGGACAGCATATGGCTACACCTTC. Translated: CASSGGTAYGYTF.

This chain joins TRBV15 and TRBJ2-5; TRBD1 is a possible D gene (6 bases). The V end was cut by 4 bases, the J end by 4 bases, with 7 bases between. Germline-derived CDR1 and CDR2 are LNHNV and YYDKDF (reference sequence). The CDR3 consists of 12 residues. This CDR3 is CATSIRGETQYF. CDR3 coding DNA: TGTGCCACCAGCATCAGGGGAGAGACCCAGTACTTC.